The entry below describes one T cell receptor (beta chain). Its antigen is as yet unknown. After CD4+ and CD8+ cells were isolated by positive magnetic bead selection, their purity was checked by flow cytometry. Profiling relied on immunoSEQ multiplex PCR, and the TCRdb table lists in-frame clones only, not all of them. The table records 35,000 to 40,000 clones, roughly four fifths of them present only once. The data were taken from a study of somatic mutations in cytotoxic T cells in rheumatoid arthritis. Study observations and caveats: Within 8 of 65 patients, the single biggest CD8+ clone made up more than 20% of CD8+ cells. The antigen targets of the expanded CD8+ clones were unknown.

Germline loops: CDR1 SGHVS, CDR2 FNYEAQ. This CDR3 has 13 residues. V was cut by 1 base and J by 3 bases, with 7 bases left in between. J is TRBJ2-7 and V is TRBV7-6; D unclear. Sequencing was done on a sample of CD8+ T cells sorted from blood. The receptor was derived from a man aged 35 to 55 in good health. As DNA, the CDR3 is TGTGCCAGCAGCTTAGGGGTCAGCTACGAGCAGTACTTC. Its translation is CASSLGVSYEQYF.